This TCR beta chain was sequenced during a study of T cells in localized non-small cell lung cancer. About this clone: The target antigen is unknown.

Study observations and caveats: Greater blood T cell density accompanied longer overall survival. Across samples, adjacent lung featured a median around 56 of the top 100 tumor clones. The highest T cell clonality was in uninvolved adjacent lung, above tumor.

The data were produced by immunoSEQ multiplex PCR, yet TCRdb's version contains in-frame clones alone and is incomplete. The profile covers some 50,000 clones, with around 86% appearing a single time and approximately 15% taken by the ten largest. Sequencing used PBMCs, obtained before any cancer treatment. The sequence came from a female donor with stage II lung adenocarcinoma.

The CDR3 nucleotides are TGTGCCAGCAGCCAAGGACTAGCCTCCTACAATGAGCAGTTCTTC. Residues: CASSQGLASYNEQFF. J is TRBJ2-1 and V is TRBV9, with 8 bases identical to TRBD2. CDR3 length equals 15 residues. The V and J ends lost 4 bases and 0 bases, in that order; junction bases with no gene match: 3. CDR1 is SGDLS and CDR2 is YYNGEE in the germline V gene.